Listed below are T cell receptor beta chains from one sample, sequenced in a study of PD-L1 blockade in urothelial cancer. Here immunoSEQ multiplex PCR was the method, and the copy in TCRdb shows in-frame clones only, minus some. The sample consists of some 84,000 clones, 82% of them appearing once. The sequenced sample was PBMCs, obtained around atezolizumab (anti-PD-L1) treatment. These receptor sequences come from a man between 65 and 85 years old with urothelial cancer. The CDR3 runs from the conserved cysteine through the conserved F or W. A D gene is named only where the DNA matches it firmly. Clone size appears in some rows only: once, few, many, or a class for an expanded clone.

D gene	J gene	V gene	clone size	CDR3 protein	CDR3 DNA
TRBD2	TRBJ2-1	TRBV18	-	CASSLPLAGGRNEQFF	TGTGCCAGCTCACTCCCCCTAGCGGGGGGCCGCAATGAGCAGTTCTTC
TRBD2	TRBJ2-3	TRBV6-1	-	CASSETSGRARSTDTQYF	TGTGCCAGCAGTGAGACTAGCGGGAGGGCCAGAAGCACAGATACGCAGTATTTT
TRBD1	TRBJ1-1	TRBV19	-	CASSWDRGDTEAFF	TGTGCCAGTAGTTGGGACAGGGGGGACACTGAAGCTTTCTTT
-	TRBJ2-5	TRBV5-4	-	CASSQWGSQETQYF	TGTGCCAGCAGCCAATGGGGCAGTCAAGAGACCCAGTACTTC
-	TRBJ2-3	TRBV9	-	CASSNNGQPTDTQYF	TGTGCCAGCAGCAATAACGGACAGCCCACAGATACGCAGTATTTT
-	TRBJ1-5	TRBV29-1	-	CSVTGTNSNQPQHF	TGCAGCGTTACCGGGACAAATAGCAATCAGCCCCAGCATTTT
-	TRBJ1-4	TRBV5-1	once	CASSLASRKNEKLFF	TGCGCCAGCAGCTTGGCTTCGCGAAAGAATGAAAAACTGTTTTTT
TRBD2	TRBJ2-3	TRBV2	-	CATKLAGGQDTQYF	TGTGCCACCAAACTAGCGGGAGGCCAGGATACGCAGTATTTT
TRBD2	TRBJ2-3	TRBV7-8	-	CASSRELAGVDTQYF	TGTGCCAGCAGTCGCGAACTAGCGGGAGTAGATACGCAGTATTTT
TRBD2	TRBJ2-3	TRBV7-9	-	CASTRGRGETDTQYF	TGTGCCAGCACCCGGGGGAGGGGAGAAACAGATACGCAGTATTTT
-	TRBJ1-2	TRBV7-9	-	CASSLVGVNYGYTF	TGTGCCAGCAGCTTAGTAGGGGTTAACTATGGCTACACCTTC
-	TRBJ1-6	TRBV11-2	once	CASSLGQTNSPLHF	TGTGCCAGCAGTCTCGGACAGACTAATTCACCCCTCCACTTT
-	TRBJ2-5	TRBV7-2	-	CASSLGQTVETQYF	TGTGCCAGCAGCTTAGGCCAGACAGTAGAGACCCAGTACTTC
-	TRBJ2-1	TRBV7-9	-	CASSPYNEQFF	TGTGCCAGCAGCCCTTACAATGAGCAGTTCTTC
-	TRBJ2-3	TRBV4-3	-	CASSQDISGGSSTDTQYF	TGCGCCAGCAGCCAAGATATTAGCGGAGGGTCTAGCACAGATACGCAGTATTTT
TRBD2	TRBJ2-3	TRBV7-9	-	CASSLGLAGGPTSTDTQYF	TGTGCCAGCAGCTTAGGGCTAGCGGGAGGGCCTACTAGCACAGATACGCAGTATTTT
TRBD1	TRBJ1-5	TRBV6-6	-	CASSNWGQLNNQPQHF	TGTGCCAGCAGCAACTGGGGACAGTTAAACAATCAGCCCCAGCATTTT
-	TRBJ1-3	TRBV6-6	once	CASSYAAASGNTIYF	TGTGCCAGCAGTTACGCGGCAGCTTCTGGAAACACCATATATTTT
-	TRBJ2-1	TRBV7-3	-	CASSLGGSYNEQFF	TGTGCCAGCAGCTTAGGAGGCTCCTACAATGAGCAGTTCTTC
TRBD1	TRBJ1-4	TRBV6-1	-	CASSETGGAGEKLFF	TGTGCCAGCAGTGAAACAGGGGGCGCGGGTGAAAAACTGTTTTTT
TRBD2	TRBJ2-2	TRBV7-2	-	CASSLAGLAEGTGELFF	TGTGCCAGCAGCTTAGCGGGGCTAGCGGAAGGGACCGGGGAGCTGTTTTTT
TRBD1	TRBJ1-1	TRBV7-8	-	CASSPDRGNTEAFF	TGTGCCAGCAGCCCTGACAGGGGGAACACTGAAGCTTTCTTT
TRBD2	TRBJ2-1	TRBV5-6	-	CASSLQTSGRAYNEQFF	TGTGCCAGCAGCCTACAGACTAGCGGGAGGGCTTACAATGAGCAGTTCTTC
TRBD2	TRBJ2-7	TRBV5-4	-	CASSLDASGSGEQYF	TGTGCCAGCAGCTTGGACGCTAGCGGGAGTGGCGAGCAGTACTTC
-	TRBJ1-1	TRBV12-5	-	CASGLGVSGNTEAFF	TGTGCTAGTGGCCTAGGGGTAAGTGGGAACACTGAAGCTTTCTTT
-	TRBJ2-7	TRBV11-2	-	CASSLKSGLSNSYEQYF	TGTGCCAGCAGCTTAAAGTCAGGACTTTCCAACTCCTACGAGCAGTACTTC
TRBD2	TRBJ2-3	TRBV7-3	-	CASSSWREGADTQYF	TGTGCCAGCAGCTCATGGCGGGAGGGCGCAGATACGCAGTATTTT
-	TRBJ2-1	TRBV5-1	-	CASSPEGAPRNNEQFF	TGCGCCAGCAGCCCTGAGGGCGCTCCTCGGAACAATGAGCAGTTCTTC
-	TRBJ2-7	TRBV6-4	-	CASIFGQSYEQYF	TGTGCCAGCATTTTCGGACAATCCTACGAGCAGTACTTC
-	TRBJ2-1	TRBV9	-	CASSVARGNEQFF	TGTGCCAGCAGCGTAGCGCGGGGCAATGAGCAGTTCTTC